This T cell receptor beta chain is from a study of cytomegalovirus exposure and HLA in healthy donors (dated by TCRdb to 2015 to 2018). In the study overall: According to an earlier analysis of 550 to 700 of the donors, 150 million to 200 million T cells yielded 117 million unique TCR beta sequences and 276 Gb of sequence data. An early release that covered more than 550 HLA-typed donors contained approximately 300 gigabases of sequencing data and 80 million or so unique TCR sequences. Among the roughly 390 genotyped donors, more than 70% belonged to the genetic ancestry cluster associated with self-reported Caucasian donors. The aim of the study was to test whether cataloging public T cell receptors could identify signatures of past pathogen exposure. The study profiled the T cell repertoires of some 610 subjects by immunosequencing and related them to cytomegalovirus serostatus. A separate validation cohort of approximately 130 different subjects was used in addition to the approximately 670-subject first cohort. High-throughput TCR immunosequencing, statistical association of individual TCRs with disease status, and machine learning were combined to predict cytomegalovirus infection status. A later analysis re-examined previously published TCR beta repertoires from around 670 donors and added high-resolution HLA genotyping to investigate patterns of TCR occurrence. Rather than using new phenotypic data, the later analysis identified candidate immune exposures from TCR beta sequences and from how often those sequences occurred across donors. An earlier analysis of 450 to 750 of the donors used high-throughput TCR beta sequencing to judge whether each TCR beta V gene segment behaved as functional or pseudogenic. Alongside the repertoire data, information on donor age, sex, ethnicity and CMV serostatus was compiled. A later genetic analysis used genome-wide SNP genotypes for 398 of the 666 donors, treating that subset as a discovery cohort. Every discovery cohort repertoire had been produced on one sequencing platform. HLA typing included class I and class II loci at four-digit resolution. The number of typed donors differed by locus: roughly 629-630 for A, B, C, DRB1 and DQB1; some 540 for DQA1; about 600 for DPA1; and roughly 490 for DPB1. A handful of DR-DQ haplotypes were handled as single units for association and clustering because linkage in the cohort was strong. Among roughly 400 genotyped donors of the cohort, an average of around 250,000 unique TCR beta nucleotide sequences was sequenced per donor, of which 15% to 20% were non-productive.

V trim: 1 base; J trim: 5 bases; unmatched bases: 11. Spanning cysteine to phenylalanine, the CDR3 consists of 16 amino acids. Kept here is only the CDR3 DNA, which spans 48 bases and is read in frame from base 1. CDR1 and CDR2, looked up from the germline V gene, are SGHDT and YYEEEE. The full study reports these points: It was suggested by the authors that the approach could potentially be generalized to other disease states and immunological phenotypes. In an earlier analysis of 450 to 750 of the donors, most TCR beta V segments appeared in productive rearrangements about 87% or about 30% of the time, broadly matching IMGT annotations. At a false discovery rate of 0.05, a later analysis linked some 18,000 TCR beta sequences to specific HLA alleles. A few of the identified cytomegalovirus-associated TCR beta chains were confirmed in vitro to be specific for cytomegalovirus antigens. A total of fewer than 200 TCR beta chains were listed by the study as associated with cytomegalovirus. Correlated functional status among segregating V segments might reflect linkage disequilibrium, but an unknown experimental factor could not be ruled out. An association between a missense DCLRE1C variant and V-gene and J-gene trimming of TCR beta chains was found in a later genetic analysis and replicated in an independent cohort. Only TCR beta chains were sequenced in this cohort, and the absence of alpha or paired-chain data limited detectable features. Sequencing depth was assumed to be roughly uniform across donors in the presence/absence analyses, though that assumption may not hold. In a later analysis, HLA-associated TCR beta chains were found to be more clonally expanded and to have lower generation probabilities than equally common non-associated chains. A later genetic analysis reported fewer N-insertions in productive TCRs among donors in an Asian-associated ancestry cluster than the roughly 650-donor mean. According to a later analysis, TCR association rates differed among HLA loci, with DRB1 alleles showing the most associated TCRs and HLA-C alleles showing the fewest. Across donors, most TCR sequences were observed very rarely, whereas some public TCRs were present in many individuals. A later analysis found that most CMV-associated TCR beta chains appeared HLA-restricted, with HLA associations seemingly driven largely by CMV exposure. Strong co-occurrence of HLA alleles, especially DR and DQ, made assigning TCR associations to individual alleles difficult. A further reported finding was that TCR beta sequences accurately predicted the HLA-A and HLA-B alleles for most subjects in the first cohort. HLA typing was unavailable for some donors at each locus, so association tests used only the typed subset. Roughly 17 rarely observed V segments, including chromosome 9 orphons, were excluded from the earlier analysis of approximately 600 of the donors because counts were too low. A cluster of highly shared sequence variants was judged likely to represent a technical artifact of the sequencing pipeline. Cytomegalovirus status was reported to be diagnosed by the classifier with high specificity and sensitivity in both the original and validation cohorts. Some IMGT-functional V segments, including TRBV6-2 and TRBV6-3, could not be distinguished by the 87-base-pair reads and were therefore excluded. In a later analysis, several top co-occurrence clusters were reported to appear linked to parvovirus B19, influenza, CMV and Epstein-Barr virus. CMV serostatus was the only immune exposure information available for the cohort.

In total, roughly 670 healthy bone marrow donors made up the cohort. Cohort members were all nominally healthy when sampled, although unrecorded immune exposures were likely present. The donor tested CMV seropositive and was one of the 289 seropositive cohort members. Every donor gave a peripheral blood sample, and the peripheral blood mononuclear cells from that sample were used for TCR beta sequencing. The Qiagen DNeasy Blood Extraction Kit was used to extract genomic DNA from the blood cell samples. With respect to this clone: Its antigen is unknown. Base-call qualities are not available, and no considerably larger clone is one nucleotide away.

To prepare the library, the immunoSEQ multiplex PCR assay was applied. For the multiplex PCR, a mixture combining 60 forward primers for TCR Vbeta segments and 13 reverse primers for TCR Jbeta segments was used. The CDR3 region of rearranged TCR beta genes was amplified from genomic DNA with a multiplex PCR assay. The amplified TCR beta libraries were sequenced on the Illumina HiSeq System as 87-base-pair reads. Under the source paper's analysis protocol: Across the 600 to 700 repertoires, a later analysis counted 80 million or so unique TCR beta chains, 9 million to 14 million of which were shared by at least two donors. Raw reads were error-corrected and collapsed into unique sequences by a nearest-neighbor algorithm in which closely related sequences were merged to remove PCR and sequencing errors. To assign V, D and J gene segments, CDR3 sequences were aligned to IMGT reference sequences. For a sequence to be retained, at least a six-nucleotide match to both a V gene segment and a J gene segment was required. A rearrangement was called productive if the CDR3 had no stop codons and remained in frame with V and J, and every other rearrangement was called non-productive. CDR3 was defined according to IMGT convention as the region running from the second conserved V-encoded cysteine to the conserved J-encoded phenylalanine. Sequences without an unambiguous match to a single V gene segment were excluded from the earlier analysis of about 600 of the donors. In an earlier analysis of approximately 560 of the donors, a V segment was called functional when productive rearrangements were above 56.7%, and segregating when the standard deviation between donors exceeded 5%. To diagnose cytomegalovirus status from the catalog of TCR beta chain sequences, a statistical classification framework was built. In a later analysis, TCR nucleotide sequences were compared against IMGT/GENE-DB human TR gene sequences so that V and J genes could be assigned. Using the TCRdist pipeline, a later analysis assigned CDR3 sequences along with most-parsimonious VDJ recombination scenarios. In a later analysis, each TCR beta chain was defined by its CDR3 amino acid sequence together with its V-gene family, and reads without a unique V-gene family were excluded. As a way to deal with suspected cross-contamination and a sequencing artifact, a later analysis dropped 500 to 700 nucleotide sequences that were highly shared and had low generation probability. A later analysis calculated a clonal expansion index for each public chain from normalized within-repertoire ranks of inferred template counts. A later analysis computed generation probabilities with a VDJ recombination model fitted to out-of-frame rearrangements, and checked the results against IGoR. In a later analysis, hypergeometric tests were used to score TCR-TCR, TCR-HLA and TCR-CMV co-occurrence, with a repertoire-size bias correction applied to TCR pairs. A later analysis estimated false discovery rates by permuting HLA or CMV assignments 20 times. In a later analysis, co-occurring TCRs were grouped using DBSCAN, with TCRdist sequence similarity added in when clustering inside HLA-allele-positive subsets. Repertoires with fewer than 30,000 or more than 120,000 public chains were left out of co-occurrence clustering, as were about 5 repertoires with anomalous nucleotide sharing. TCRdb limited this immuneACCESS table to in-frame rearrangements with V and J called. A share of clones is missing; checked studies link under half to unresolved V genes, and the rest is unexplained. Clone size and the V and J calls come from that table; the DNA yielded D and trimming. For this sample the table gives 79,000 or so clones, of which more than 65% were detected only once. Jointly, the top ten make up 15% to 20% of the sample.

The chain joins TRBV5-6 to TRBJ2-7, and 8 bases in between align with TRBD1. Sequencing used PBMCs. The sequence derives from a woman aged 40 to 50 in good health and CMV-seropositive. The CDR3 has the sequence CASSLLGTGPFNEQYF. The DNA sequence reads TGTGCCAGCAGCTTGCTGGGGACAGGTCCTTTTAACGAGCAGTACTTC.